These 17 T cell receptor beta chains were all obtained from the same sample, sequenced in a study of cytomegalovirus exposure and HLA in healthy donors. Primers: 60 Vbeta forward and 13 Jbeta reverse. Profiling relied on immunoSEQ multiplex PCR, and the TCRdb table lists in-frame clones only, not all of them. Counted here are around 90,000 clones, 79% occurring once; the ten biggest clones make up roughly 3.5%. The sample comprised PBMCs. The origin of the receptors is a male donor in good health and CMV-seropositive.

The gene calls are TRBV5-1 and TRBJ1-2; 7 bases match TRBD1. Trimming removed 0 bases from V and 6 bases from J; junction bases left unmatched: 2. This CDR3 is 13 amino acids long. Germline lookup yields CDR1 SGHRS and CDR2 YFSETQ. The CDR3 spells CASSLATGDGYTF. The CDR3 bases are TGCGCCAGCAGCTTGGCAACAGGGGATGGCTACACCTTC.

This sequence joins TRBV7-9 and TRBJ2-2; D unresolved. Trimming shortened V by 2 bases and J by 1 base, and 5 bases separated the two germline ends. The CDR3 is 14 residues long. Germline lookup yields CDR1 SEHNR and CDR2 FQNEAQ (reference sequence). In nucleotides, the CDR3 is TGTGCCAGCAGCTTAACAAGGAACACCGGGGAGCTGTTTTTT. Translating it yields CASSLTRNTGELFF. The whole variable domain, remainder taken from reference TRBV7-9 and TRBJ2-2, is DTGVSQNPRHKITKRGQNVTFRCDPISEHNRLYWYRQTLGQGPEFLTYFQNEAQLEKSRLLSDRFSAERPKGSFSTLEIQRTEQGDSAMYLCASSLTRNTGELFFGEGSRLTVL.

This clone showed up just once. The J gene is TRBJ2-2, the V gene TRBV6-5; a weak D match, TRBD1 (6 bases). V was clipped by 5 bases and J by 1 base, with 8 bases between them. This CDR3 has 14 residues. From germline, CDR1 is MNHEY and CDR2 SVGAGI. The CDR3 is CASSQQGNTGELFF. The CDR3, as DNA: TGTGCCAGCAGTCAACAGGGGAACACCGGGGAGCTGTTTTTT.

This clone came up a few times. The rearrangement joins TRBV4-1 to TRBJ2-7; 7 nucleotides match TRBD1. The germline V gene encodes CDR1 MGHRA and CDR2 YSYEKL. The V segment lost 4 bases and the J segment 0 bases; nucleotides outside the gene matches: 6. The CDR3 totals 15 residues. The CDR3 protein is CASSPRAGGSYEQYF. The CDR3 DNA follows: TGCGCCAGCAGCCCCCGGGCAGGGGGCTCCTACGAGCAGTACTTC.

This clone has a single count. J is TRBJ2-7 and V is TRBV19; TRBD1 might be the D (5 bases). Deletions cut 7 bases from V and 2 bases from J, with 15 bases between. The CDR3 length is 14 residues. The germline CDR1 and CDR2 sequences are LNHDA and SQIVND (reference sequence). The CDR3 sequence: CASKDMAGTYEQYF. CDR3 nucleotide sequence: TGTGCCAGTAAGGACATGGCAGGTACCTACGAGCAGTACTTC.

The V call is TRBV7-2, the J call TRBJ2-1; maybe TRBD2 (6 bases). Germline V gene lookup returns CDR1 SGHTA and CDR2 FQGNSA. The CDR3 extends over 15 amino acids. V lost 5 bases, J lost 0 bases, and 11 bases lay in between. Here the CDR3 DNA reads TGTGCCAGCAGCCAGGGACTGGTCTCCTACAATGAGCAGTTCTTC. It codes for CASSQGLVSYNEQFF.

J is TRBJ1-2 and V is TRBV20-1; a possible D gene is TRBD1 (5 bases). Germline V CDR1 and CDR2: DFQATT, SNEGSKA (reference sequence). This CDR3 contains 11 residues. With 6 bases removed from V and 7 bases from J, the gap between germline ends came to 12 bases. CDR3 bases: TGCAGTGCAAACCCGACAGTTGGCTACACCTTC. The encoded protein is CSANPTVGYTF.

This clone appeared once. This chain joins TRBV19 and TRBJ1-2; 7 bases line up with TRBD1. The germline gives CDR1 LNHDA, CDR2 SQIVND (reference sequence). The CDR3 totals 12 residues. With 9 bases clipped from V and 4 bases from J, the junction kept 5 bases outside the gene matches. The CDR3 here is CASGDSFYGYTF. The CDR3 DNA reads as TGTGCCAGCGGGGACAGCTTCTATGGCTACACCTTC.

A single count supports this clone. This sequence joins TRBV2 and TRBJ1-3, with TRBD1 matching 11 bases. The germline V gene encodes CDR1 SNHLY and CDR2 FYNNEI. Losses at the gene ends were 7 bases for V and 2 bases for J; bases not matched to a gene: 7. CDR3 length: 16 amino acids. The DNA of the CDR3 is TGTGCCAGCATCCCAGGGGGACAGGGGGCTGGAAACACCATATATTTT. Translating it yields CASIPGGQGAGNTIYF.

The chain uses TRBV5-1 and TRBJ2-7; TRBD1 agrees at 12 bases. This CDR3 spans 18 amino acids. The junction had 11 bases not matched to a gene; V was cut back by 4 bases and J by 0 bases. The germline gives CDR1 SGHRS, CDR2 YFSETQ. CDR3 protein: CASSNPYGTGGLSYEQYF. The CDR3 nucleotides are TGCGCCAGCAGCAATCCCTATGGGACAGGGGGCCTCTCCTACGAGCAGTACTTC.

The CDR3 DNA follows: TGTGCCAGCAGTTGGACTAGCGGGAGGGCAGATACGCAGTATTTT. Translating gives CASSWTSGRADTQYF. V is TRBV2 and J is TRBJ2-3, with 15 bases aligning to TRBD2. Trimming removed 5 bases from V and 4 bases from J; junction bases left unmatched: 1. This CDR3 is 15 amino acids long. Germline CDR1 and CDR2: SNHLY and FYNNEI.

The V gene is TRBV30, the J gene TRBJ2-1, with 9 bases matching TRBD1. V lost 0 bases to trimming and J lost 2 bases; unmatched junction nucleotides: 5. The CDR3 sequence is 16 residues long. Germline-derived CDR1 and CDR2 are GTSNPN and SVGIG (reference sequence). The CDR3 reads CAWSVVWTGAYNEQFF. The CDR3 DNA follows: TGTGCCTGGAGTGTAGTCTGGACAGGGGCCTACAATGAGCAGTTCTTC.

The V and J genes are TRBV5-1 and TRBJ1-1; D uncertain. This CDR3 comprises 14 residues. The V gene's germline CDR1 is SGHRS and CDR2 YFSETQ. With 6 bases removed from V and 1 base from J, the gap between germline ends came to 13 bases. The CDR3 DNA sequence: TGCGCCAGCAATTATGGAACAGCGAACACTGAAGCTTTCTTT. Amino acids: CASNYGTANTEAFF.

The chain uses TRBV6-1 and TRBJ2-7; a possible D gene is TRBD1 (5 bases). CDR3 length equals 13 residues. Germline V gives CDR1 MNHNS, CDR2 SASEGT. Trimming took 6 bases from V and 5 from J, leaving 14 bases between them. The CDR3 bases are TGTGCCAGCAGGTTCGCAGGGTTGGACGAGCAGTACTTC. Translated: CASRFAGLDEQYF.

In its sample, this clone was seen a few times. The DNA of the CDR3 is TGTGCCAGCTCACCAAGCCTGAACACTGAAGCTTTCTTT. Translation: CASSPSLNTEAFF. This sequence joins TRBV18 and TRBJ1-1; no reliable D call. Trimming pared 2 bases from V and 0 bases from J, leaving 4 bases between. Germline-derived CDR1 and CDR2 are KGHSH and LQKENI. The CDR3 totals 13 residues.

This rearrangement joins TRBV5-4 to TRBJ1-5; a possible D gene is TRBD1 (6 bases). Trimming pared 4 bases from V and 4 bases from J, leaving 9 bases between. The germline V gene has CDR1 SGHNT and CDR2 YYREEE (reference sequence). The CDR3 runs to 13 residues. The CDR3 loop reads CASSPGQNQPQHF. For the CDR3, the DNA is TGTGCCAGCAGCCCTGGACAGAATCAGCCCCAGCATTTT.

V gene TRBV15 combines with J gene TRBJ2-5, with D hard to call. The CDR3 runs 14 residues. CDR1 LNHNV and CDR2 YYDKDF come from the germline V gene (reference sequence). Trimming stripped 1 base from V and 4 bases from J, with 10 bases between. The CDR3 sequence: CATSRGTPGETQYF. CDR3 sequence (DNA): TGTGCCACCAGCAGAGGTACCCCGGGAGAGACCCAGTACTTC.